The rows below give T cell receptor beta chains drawn from one sample of a study of identical twins. Using its own MiXCR run on the 5' RACE reads, TCRdb lists one record per CDR3 protein. Of roughly 500,000 distinct CDR3 sequences in the sample, less than 25% were seen once. A further study also used this sample, focusing on T cells expressing NK-cell markers.

Source material: CD4+ T cells sorted from blood. Source of these receptors: a woman aged 18-29 years in good health. The CDR3 runs from the conserved cysteine through the conserved F or W.

CDR3 length | J gene | V gene | CDR3 protein
12 | TRBJ2-5 | TRBV29-1 | CSVAREEETQYF
14 | TRBJ2-3 | TRBV6-1 | CASNQGASTDTQYF
15 | TRBJ2-1 | TRBV7-9 | CASSQGTGLRNEQFF
17 | TRBJ2-1 | TRBV14 | CASSHRVPGWEYNEQFF
18 | TRBJ2-7 | TRBV4-2 | CASSQGPRGRGADYEQYF
15 | TRBJ2-4 | TRBV3-1 | CASSQPVFRGNIQYF
12 | TRBJ2-1 | TRBV6-2/TRBV6-3 | CASGLNRNEQFF
16 | TRBJ2-5 | TRBV24-1 | CATSDFSASGKETQYF
12 | TRBJ1-5 | TRBV20-1 | CSAAGGNQPQHF
14 | TRBJ2-1 | TRBV9 | CASSGEWGNNEQFF
14 | TRBJ2-5 | TRBV7-2 | CASSLGGTGETQYF
11 | TRBJ2-7 | TRBV13 | CASSYRREQYF
14 | TRBJ1-5 | TRBV6-1 | CASRPGQGVGSQHF
19 | TRBJ2-1 | TRBV11-2 | CASSLGAPHRDRTVNEQFF
12 | TRBJ2-3 | TRBV20-1 | CSGHISTDTQYF
15 | TRBJ1-1 | TRBV5-8 | CASSAGQVWNTEAFF
13 | TRBJ1-5 | TRBV10-3 | CAISPTGEQPQHF
14 | TRBJ2-2 | TRBV7-8 | CASTSVLRGGELFF
12 | TRBJ1-2 | TRBV6-5 | CASSTGEGGYTF
14 | TRBJ2-1 | TRBV30 | CAYRRDREWDEQFF
14 | TRBJ2-3 | TRBV20-1 | CSARISGIGNTQYF
14 | TRBJ2-7 | TRBV11-2 | CASSFRGPTYEQYF
13 | TRBJ1-1 | TRBV20-1 | CSVTRQLNTEAFF
13 | TRBJ2-3 | TRBV5-1 | CASSIGSRDTQYF
14 | TRBJ2-7 | TRBV7-9 | CASSLGRTSYEQYF
13 | TRBJ1-2 | TRBV4-3 | CASSQDTGYGYTF
14 | TRBJ1-1 | TRBV12-3/TRBV12-4 | CASSFSTGQGEAFF
15 | TRBJ1-5 | TRBV29-1 | CSRGGRNYSNQPQHF
14 | TRBJ2-5 | TRBV29-1 | CSVDPSGRGETQYF
15 | TRBJ2-5 | TRBV5-1 | CASSLEGQGLETQYF
15 | TRBJ2-1 | TRBV10-1 | CASSGGLAGDPEQFF
15 | TRBJ1-1 | TRBV11-1 | CASSTRLDGNTEAFF
15 | TRBJ1-5 | TRBV7-2 | CASSPQGGQAQPQHF
16 | TRBJ2-7 | TRBV12-5 | CASGLVLGTASPEQYF
14 | TRBJ1-6 | TRBV20-1 | CSAREGTGASPLHF
14 | TRBJ1-1 | TRBV11-2 | CASSLWAANTEAFF
14 | TRBJ1-6 | TRBV20-1 | CSARPGTEHSPLHF
14 | TRBJ1-1 | TRBV2 | CASSYVLTNTEAFF
13 | TRBJ2-7 | TRBV12-3/TRBV12-4 | CASSTGPPREQYF
17 | TRBJ1-5 | TRBV6-1 | CASSPHSTGTSYQPQHF
16 | TRBJ2-3 | TRBV6-1 | CASRDSFGRGTDTQYF
14 | TRBJ2-7 | TRBV20-1 | CSARDGGSSYEQYF
15 | TRBJ2-2 | TRBV12-3/TRBV12-4 | CASSLEGAGTGELFF
14 | TRBJ2-7 | TRBV30 | CAWSVPPSLYEQYF
14 | TRBJ1-6 | TRBV19 | CASSIGSRASRLHF
14 | TRBJ1-2 | TRBV5-1 | CASSLTGEAFGYTF
17 | TRBJ2-1 | TRBV5-6 | CASSPGGGYLSYNEQFF
15 | TRBJ1-5 | TRBV7-2 | CASSLGLYQNQPQHF